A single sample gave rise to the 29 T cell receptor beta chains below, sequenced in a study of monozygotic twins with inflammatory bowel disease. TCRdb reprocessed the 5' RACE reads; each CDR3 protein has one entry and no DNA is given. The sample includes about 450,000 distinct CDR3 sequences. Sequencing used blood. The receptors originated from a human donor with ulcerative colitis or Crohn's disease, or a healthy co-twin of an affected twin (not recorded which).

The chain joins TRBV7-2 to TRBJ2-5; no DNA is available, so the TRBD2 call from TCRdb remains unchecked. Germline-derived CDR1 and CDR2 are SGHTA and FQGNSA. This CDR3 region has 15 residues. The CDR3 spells CASSYLRRVGETQYF.

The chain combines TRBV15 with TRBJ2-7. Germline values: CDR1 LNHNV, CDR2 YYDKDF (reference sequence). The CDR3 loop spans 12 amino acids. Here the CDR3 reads CATSRDTDEQYF.

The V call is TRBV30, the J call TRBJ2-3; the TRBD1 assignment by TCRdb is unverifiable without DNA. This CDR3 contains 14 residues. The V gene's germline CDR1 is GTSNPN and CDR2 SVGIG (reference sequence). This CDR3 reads CAWGQGTSTDTQYF.

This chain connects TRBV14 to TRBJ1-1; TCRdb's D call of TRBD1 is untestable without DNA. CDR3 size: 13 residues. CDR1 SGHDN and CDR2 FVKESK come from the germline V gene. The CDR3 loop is CASSQAYGGEAFF.

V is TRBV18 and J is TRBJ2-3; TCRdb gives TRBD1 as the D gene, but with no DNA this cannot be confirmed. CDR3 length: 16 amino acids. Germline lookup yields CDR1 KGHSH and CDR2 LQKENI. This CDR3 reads CASSPPRQGPTDTQYF.

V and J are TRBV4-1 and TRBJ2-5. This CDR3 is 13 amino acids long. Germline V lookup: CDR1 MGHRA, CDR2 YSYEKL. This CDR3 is CASSRWPEEIQYF.

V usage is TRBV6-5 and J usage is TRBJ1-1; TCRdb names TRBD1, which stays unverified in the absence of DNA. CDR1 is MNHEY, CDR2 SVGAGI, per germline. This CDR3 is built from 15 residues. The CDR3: CASSYSDRGGTEAFF.

The CDR3 is CASSNPGRYNEQFF. The chain couples TRBV6-2 or TRBV6-3 to TRBJ2-1; the D call of TRBD1 rests on TCRdb alone, since no DNA is present to check it. Germline loops: CDR1 MNHEY, CDR2 SVGEGT. The CDR3 sequence is 14 residues long.

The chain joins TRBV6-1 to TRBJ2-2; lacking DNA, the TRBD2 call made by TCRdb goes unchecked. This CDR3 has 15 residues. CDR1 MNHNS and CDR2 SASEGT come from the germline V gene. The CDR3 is CASRQSGLEGGELFF.

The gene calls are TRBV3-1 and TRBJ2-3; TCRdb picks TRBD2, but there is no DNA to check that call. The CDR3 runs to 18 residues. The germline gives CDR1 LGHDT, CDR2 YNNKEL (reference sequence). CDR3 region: CASRSSRLAGEYTDTQYF.

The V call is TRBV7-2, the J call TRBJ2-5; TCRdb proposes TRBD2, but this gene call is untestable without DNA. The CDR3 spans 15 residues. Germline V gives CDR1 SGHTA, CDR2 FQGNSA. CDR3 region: CASSHSGGEEETQYF.

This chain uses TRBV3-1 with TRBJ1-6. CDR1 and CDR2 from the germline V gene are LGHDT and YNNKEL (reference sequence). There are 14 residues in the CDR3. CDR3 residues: CASSLRDFEHLLHF.

The chain's CDR3 is CAISLSEGYGYTF. This rearrangement joins TRBV10-3 to TRBJ1-2. Germline V gene data show CDR1 as ENHRY and CDR2 as SYGVKD. The CDR3 is made up of 13 amino acids.

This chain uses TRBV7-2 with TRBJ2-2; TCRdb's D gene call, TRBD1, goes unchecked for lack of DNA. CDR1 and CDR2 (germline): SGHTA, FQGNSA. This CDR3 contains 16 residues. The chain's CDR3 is CASSTPTGANTGELFF.

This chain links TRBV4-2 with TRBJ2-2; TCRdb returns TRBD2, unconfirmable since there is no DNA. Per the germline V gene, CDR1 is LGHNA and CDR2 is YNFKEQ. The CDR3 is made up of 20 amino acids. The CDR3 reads CASSQVTSGSRQVNTGELFF.

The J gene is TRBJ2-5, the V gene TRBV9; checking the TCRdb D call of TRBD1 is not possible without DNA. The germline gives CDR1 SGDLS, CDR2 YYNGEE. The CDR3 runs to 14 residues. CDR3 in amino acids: CASSVGGNQETQYF.

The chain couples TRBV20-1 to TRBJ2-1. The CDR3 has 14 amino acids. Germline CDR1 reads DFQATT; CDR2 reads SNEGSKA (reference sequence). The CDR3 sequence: CSAGQVFPYNEQFF.

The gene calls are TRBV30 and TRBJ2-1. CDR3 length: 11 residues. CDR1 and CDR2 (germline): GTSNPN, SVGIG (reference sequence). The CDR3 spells CAWGRNNEQFF.

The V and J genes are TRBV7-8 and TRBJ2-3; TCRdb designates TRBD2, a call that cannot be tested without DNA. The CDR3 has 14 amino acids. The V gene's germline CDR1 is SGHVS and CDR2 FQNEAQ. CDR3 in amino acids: CASSRTSAGDTQYF.

CDR3 residues: CASSLEDGSGNEQFF. V is TRBV5-5 and J is TRBJ2-1. The V gene's germline CDR1 is SGHKS and CDR2 YYEKEE (reference sequence). The CDR3 is made up of 15 amino acids.

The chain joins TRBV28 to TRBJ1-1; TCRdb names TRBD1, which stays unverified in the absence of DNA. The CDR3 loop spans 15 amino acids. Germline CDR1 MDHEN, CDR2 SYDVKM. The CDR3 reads CASRASSGKDTEAFF.

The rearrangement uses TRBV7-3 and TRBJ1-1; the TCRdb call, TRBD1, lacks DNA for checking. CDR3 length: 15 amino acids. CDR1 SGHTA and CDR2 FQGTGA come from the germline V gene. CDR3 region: CASSLTGGGRTEAFF.

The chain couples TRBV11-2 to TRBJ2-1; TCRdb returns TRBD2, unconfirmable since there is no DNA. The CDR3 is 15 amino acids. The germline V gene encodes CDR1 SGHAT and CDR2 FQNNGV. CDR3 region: CASSLGGNIYNEQFF. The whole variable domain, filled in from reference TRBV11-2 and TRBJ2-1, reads EAGVAQSPRYKIIEKRQSVAFWCNPISGHATLYWYQQILGQGPKLLIQFQNNGVVDDSQLPKDRFSAERLKGVDSTLKIQPAKLEDSAVYLCASSLGGNIYNEQFFGPGTRLTVL.

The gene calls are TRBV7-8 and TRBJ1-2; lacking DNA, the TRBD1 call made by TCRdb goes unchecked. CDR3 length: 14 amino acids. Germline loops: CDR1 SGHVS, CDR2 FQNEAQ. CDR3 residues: CASSKTGVAYGYTF.

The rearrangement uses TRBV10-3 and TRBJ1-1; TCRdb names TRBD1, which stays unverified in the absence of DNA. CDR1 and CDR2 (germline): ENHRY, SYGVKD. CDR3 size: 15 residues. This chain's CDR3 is CAIRGDGRGDTEAFF.

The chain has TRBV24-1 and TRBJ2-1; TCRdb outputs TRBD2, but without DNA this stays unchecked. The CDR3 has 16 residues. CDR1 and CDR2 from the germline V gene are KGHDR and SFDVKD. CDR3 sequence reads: CATSDQGTSGGDRQFF.

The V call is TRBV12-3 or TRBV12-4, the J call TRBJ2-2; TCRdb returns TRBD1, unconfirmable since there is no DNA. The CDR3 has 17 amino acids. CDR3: CASSRLTGQGITGELFF.

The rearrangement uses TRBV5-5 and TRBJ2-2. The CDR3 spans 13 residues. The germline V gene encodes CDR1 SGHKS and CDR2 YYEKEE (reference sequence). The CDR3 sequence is CASSFHSGGELFF.

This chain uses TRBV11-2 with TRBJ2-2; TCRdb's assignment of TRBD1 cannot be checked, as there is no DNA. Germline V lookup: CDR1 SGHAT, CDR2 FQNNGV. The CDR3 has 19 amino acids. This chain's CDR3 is CASSPTTGQAVEGPGELFF.